This T cell receptor (beta chain) was obtained from a study of regulatory T cells in long-lasting Graves disease. Findings and caveats of the study: Fewer public clonotypes were shared by new patients (under 1,000) than by persistent patients (roughly 2,500).

The table lists this clonotype with many counts. What it recognizes is unknown. The CDR3 totals 13 residues. J was trimmed by 8 bases and V by 5 bases; bases with no gene match: 3. CDR1 and CDR2 from the germline V gene are MNHEY and SMNVEV (reference sequence). Stated time point: newly diagnosed GD, antithyroid drugs for less than 3 months. The authors made the TCR library using RNA they extracted from PBMCs. TCR beta libraries were built with iRepertoire HTBI primers and Arm-PCR of CDR3 regions. One entry per CDR3 protein, called by TCRdb with MiXCR from the multiplex PCR reads. This table has fewer than 450,000 distinct CDR3 sequences, 15% appearing once. These data also formed part of another study, on T cells in Graves' hyperthyroidism and ophthalmopathy.

The TCR comes from a woman aged 40 to 50 with Graves disease. The rearrangement joins TRBV27 to TRBJ2-1; TRBD1 aligns across 10 bases. The material sequenced was peripheral blood mononuclear cells (PBMCs), taken at new diagnosis, from a patient treated with antithyroid drugs. Here the CDR3 DNA reads TGTGCCAGCAGTAAAGGGACAGGGGATGAGCAGTTCTTC. Its protein product is CASSKGTGDEQFF.